Shown below are 10 T cell receptor beta chains from a single sample sequenced in a study of T cells after yellow fever vaccination. TCRdb reprocessed the 5' RACE reads via MiXCR and lists one record per CDR3 protein. This sample has about 260,000 distinct CDR3 sequences; about 3.7% occur once, and the top ten carry 15% to 20%. Sequencing was performed on PBMCs, taken 15 days after the yellow fever booster vaccination. The source of these receptors is a man aged 18 to 35 who received the YFV17D yellow fever vaccine.

This clonotype was detected ten times or more. The CDR3 spells CSARGKRHEQYF. CDR3 nucleotide sequence: TGCAGCGCCCGGGGAAAACGGCACGAGCAGTACTTC. The chain has TRBV29-1 and TRBJ2-7; D is perhaps TRBD2 (5 bases). The V end lost 7 bases, the J end lost 5 bases, and 15 bases lay between the germline ends. Germline V gives CDR1 SQVTM, CDR2 ANQGSEA. CDR3 size: 12 residues.

This clonotype was found many times. This sequence joins TRBV28 and TRBJ1-2, with a tentative D call TRBD1 (6 bases). V lost 10 bases, J lost 4 bases, and 16 bases lay in between. This CDR3 has 13 residues. Per the germline V gene, CDR1 is MDHEN and CDR2 is SYDVKM. CDR3 sequence: CAIRTGYAYGYTF. The CDR3 DNA reads as TGTGCCATCAGAACAGGGTACGCCTATGGCTACACCTTC.

This clonotype was observed at least ten times. This chain links TRBV7-2 with TRBJ1-5; D may be TRBD1 (5 bases). V was trimmed by 3 bases and J by 7 bases, leaving 16 bases between them. The CDR3 is 15 amino acids. Germline-derived CDR1 and CDR2 are SGHTA and FQGNSA. CDR3 protein: CASSFMGQGEQPQHF. Written as DNA, the CDR3 is TGTGCCAGCAGCTTTATGGGGCAGGGCGAACAGCCCCAGCATTTT.

This clonotype showed up many times. The chain carries TRBV27 and TRBJ1-6, with TRBD1 matching 7 bases. The J segment lost 9 bases and the V segment lost 5 bases, leaving 4 bases of the junction unmatched. In germline, CDR1 is MNHEY, CDR2 SMNVEV (reference sequence). The CDR3 totals 13 residues. CDR3 coding DNA: TGTGCCAGCAGTCCCCACAGGGGTTCACCCCTCCACTTT. Amino acids: CASSPHRGSPLHF.

Many counts were recorded for this clonotype. This sequence joins TRBV7-9 and TRBJ2-1; possible D gene TRBD1, 6 bases. The CDR3 runs to 15 residues. Per germline, CDR1 SEHNR and CDR2 FQNEAQ (reference sequence). Trimming removed 5 bases from V and 6 bases from J, with 17 bases in between. This chain's CDR3 is CASSAQPTRGNEQFF. Here the CDR3 DNA reads TGTGCCAGCAGCGCACAGCCAACCAGGGGCAATGAGCAGTTCTTC.

This clonotype was seen ten or more times. J is TRBJ2-7 and V is TRBV10-3, with D tentatively TRBD1 (6 bases). The CDR3 contains 13 residues. The germline gives CDR1 ENHRY, CDR2 SYGVKD. V shed 10 bases and J shed 3 bases, with 16 bases lying between them. The CDR3 spells CATSQGDLYEQYV. The DNA of the CDR3 is TGTGCCACCTCACAGGGCGATCTCTACGAGCAGTACGTC.

This clonotype has a count of ten or more. The rearrangement links TRBV7-9 to TRBJ2-3; 8 nucleotides agree with TRBD1. The CDR3 covers 15 residues. Germline lookup yields CDR1 SEHNR and CDR2 FQNEAQ (reference sequence). With 2 bases clipped from V and 3 bases from J, the junction kept 4 bases outside the gene matches. The CDR3 DNA is TGTGCCAGCAGCTTACAGGGGGCCACAACAGATACGCAGTATTTT. Its translation is CASSLQGATTDTQYF.

This clonotype was seen ten or more times. The chain employs TRBV7-3 and TRBJ2-5, with D tentatively TRBD1 (6 bases). Germline V gene data show CDR1 as SGHTA and CDR2 as FQGTGA. V gave up 8 bases and J gave up 1 base, with 14 bases separating them. The CDR3 runs 14 residues. The CDR3 is CASSPTGSQETQYF. CDR3 DNA sequence: TGTGCCAGCTCCCCAACAGGGAGCCAAGAGACCCAGTACTTC. The whole variable domain, filled in from reference TRBV7-3 and TRBJ2-5, reads GAGVSQTPSNKVTEKGKYVELRCDPISGHTALYWYRQSLGQGPEFLIYFQGTGAADDSGLPNDRFFAVRPEGSVSTLKIQRTERGDSAVYLCASSPTGSQETQYFGPGTRLLVL.

At least ten counts were recorded for this clonotype. V usage is TRBV7-6 and J usage is TRBJ2-3; maybe TRBD2 (6 bases). The V and J ends lost 5 bases and 4 bases respectively, with 19 bases between them. Germline assignment: CDR1 SGHVS and CDR2 FNYEAQ. The CDR3 has 16 residues. The CDR3 sequence is CASSNPGPAGPDTQYF. In DNA, the CDR3 is TGTGCCAGCAGCAATCCCGGACCCGCGGGACCAGATACGCAGTATTTT.

This chain joins TRBV28 and TRBJ2-7, with TRBD2 matching 10 bases. V was pared by 6 bases and J by 5 bases, with 13 bases of the junction left unmatched. Looked up from germline, CDR1 is MDHEN and CDR2 is SYDVKM. The CDR3 contains 16 residues. Written as DNA, the CDR3 is TGTGCCAGCAGCAGGGGTCCCAGCGGGGGGGCCCACGAGCAGTACGTC. It yields the protein CASSRGPSGGAHEQYV.